The present T cell receptor (beta chain) was sequenced within a study of shared clonotypes between healthy human individuals. Sequencing used immunoSEQ multiplex PCR; TCRdb keeps in-frame clones, though not all of them. Here the sample spans roughly 600,000 clones, 95% to 98% being singletons. Only CD45RO-negative cells positively selected for CCR7 counted as naive CD8 cells, so terminally differentiated effector memory CD45RA+ cells were excluded. CDR1 and CDR2 (germline): SEHNR, FQNEAQ (reference sequence). Trimming took off 4 bases at V and 1 base at J, with 23 bases between the two ends. This CDR3 comprises 18 residues.

The TCR originated in a man aged 25-45 years in good health. J is TRBJ2-7 and V is TRBV7-9; TRBD2 might be the D (5 bases). Sequencing was carried out using naive CD8+ T cells sorted from blood. The CDR3 coding sequence is TGTGCCAGCAGCTCCTACGAACCACGTCCCCGGGGATCCTACGAGCAGTACTTC. Translated, it gives CASSSYEPRPRGSYEQYF.